The rows below give T cell receptor beta chains drawn from one sample of a study of cytomegalovirus exposure and HLA in healthy donors. Profiled with immunoSEQ multiplex PCR; TCRdb holds only in-frame clones, not every one. The data contain roughly 120,000 clones, around three quarters of them seen just once; the ten biggest clones take up around 5%. Sequencing was carried out using PBMCs. The receptors originated from a man aged 25 to 45 in good health and CMV-seropositive. The CDR3 runs from the conserved cysteine through the conserved F or W. The D gene is left open where the match is weak. Not every row has a clone size; where given, it reads once, few, many or a size class.

TRBV7-5	.	TRBJ1-6	.	TGTGTCAGAAGCTTAGTTGGGGCCCGCTCCTATAATTCACCCCTCCACTTT	CVRSLVGARSYNSPLHF
TRBV28	few	TRBJ2-7	TRBD1	TGTGCCAGCACCACCACAGGGGGCGCCTACGAGCAGTACTTC	CASTTTGGAYEQYF
TRBV2	.	TRBJ1-6	.	TGTGCCAGCAGTGGGGGGGACTATAATTCACCCCTCCACTTT	CASSGGDYNSPLHF
TRBV6-1	.	TRBJ1-6	.	TGTGCCAGCAGTCCGGATCGGGGAAGAGATTCACCCCTCCACTTT	CASSPDRGRDSPLHF
TRBV27	.	TRBJ2-3	.	TGTGCCAGCAGTTTCATAAAGGGAGTCGGGCAGGGCACAGATACGCAGTATTTT	CASSFIKGVGQGTDTQYF
TRBV19	.	TRBJ1-5	.	TGTGCCAGTAGCACTCGGCCGGGGAGCTATAGCAATCAGCCCCAGCATTTT	CASSTRPGSYSNQPQHF
TRBV6-5	.	TRBJ2-1	.	TGTGCCAGCAGTTACAGGAGCGGTTCCTCCTACAATGAGCAGTTCTTC	CASSYRSGSSYNEQFF
TRBV7-2	once	TRBJ1-5	TRBD1	TGTGCCAGCAGCCCCAGACAGGGTTATAGCAATCAGCCCCAGCATTTT	CASSPRQGYSNQPQHF
TRBV5-4	.	TRBJ2-1	TRBD2	TGTGCCAGCAGCCCCCAGGCGGGGGGGCTAGATGAGCAGTTCTTC	CASSPQAGGLDEQFF
TRBV5-1	.	TRBJ1-4	TRBD1	TGCGCCAGCAGCCTCCGGACAGGGGAAGGAACTAATGAAAAACTGTTTTTT	CASSLRTGEGTNEKLFF
TRBV7-2	.	TRBJ2-1	TRBD1	TGTGCCAGCAGCTTAGATTTGGCCAGGGGGCGGATTGAGCAGTTCTTC	CASSLDLARGRIEQFF
TRBV5-1	.	TRBJ1-1	.	TGCGCCAGCAGCCCACTTCGGACTCATCAGTCGGAGGAAGCTTTCTTT	CASSPLRTHQSEEAFF
TRBV21-1	.	TRBJ1-5	.	TGTGCCAGCAGCAAAGGGGACACACGAACCTTTCGCAATCAGCCCCAGCATTTT	CASSKGDTRTFRNQPQHF
TRBV19	.	TRBJ2-1	.	TGTGCCAGTAGTCGGGGTCGTGGGGATGAGCAGTTCTTC	CASSRGRGDEQFF
TRBV5-1	.	TRBJ1-4	.	TGCGCCAGCAGCTTGGACCCCGGGGAAAAACTGTTTTTT	CASSLDPGEKLFF
TRBV7-3	.	TRBJ1-1	.	TGTGCCAGCAGCCCCGGAGGGCCGAACACTGAAGCTTTCTTT	CASSPGGPNTEAFF
TRBV29-1	.	TRBJ1-2	.	TGCAGCGTTGAACGCGGGGGGCAGGATGGCTACCCCTTC	CSVERGGQDGYPF
TRBV7-2	.	TRBJ1-2	TRBD1	TGTGCCAGCAGCCCGGGACAGGATCATGGCTACACCTTC	CASSPGQDHGYTF
TRBV2	few	TRBJ2-4	.	TGTGCCAGCAGCCCGGACACCAACAGCTTCAAAAACATTCAGTACTTC	CASSPDTNSFKNIQYF
TRBV5-1	.	TRBJ2-3	.	TGCGCCAGCAGCTTGGCGGTTAGCACAGATACGCAGTATTTT	CASSLAVSTDTQYF
TRBV12-5	.	TRBJ2-5	.	TGTGCTAGTGGTCCCGTCTACGGGAGTCAAGAGACCCAGTACTTC	CASGPVYGSQETQYF
TRBV10-3	.	TRBJ2-2	.	TGTGCCATCAGTGGCGGGGCCCCGAACACCGGGGAGCTGTTTTTT	CAISGGAPNTGELFF
TRBV7-2	few	TRBJ2-1	.	TGTGCCAGCAGCTCCTACAGTGGCAGGGTGCAGTTCTTC	CASSSYSGRVQFF
TRBV6-1	.	TRBJ1-5	TRBD1	TGTGCCAGCAGTGAAGGGACAGGGCGCCTTAATCAGCCCCAGCATTTT	CASSEGTGRLNQPQHF
TRBV18	.	TRBJ2-1	TRBD2	TGTGCCAGCTCACCGACTAGCGCCAACAATGAGCAGTTCTTC	CASSPTSANNEQFF
TRBV27	once	TRBJ2-7	.	TGTGCCAGCAGTTTAGCGGCGGGGTATGTCGACATCTACGAGCAGTACTTC	CASSLAAGYVDIYEQYF
TRBV5-5	.	TRBJ1-1	TRBD1	TGTGCCAGCAGCCGGACGACAGGGAGCACTGAAGCTTTCTTT	CASSRTTGSTEAFF
TRBV5-1	.	TRBJ2-7	TRBD1	TGCGCCAGCAGCTTGCCGGGACAGGGCTACGAGCAGTACTTC	CASSLPGQGYEQYF
TRBV6-1	.	TRBJ1-2	TRBD1	TGTGCCAGCAGTGGACCGCCGGGACAGGGAGAAGTAGGCTACACCTTC	CASSGPPGQGEVGYTF
TRBV6-1	.	TRBJ2-1	TRBD1	TGTGCCAGCATGATAGACAGGGACAATGAGCAGTTCTTC	CASMIDRDNEQFF
TRBV7-9	.	TRBJ1-2	.	TGTGCCAGCAGCTTAGCTCGAGCGACAGCAAATTATGGCTACCCCTTC	CASSLARATANYGYPF
TRBV4-1	once	TRBJ2-3	.	TGCGCCAGCAGCCAAGGGGACCGGAGGGTCACAGATACGCAGTATTTT	CASSQGDRRVTDTQYF
TRBV7-6	.	TRBJ2-5	TRBD2	TGTGCCAGCAGCTTACAATTGGGGGGGGAGACCCAGTACTTC	CASSLQLGGETQYF
TRBV4-1	.	TRBJ1-1	.	TGCGCCAGCAGCCCAAGGAGCGGGAACACTGAAGCTTTCTTT	CASSPRSGNTEAFF
TRBV7-2	.	TRBJ2-7	TRBD2	TGTGCCAGCAGCTTAAGCGGGGGTAATCAGTACGAGCAGTACTTC	CASSLSGGNQYEQYF
TRBV30	.	TRBJ2-7	TRBD1	TGTGCCTGGAGAAATGACAGGGCCCTTCGCTACGAGCAGTACTTC	CAWRNDRALRYEQYF
TRBV4-3	few	TRBJ2-7	TRBD1	TGCGCCAGCTCGACCGACAGGGGGTACGAGCAGTACTTC	CASSTDRGYEQYF
TRBV6-5	.	TRBJ1-5	.	.	CASSSSYPQVYQHF
TRBV10-1	few	TRBJ2-7	.	TGCGCCAGCAGTGGGAGGAAATACGGCGAGCAGTACTTC	CASSGRKYGEQYF
TRBV19	.	TRBJ1-2	.	TGTGCCAGTAGTTTTTTGGACACCTATGGCTACACCTTC	CASSFLDTYGYTF
TRBV5-1	few	TRBJ1-6	TRBD1	TGCGCCAGCAGCTTGCAGGGGGAACGTTCACCCCTCCACTTT	CASSLQGERSPLHF
TRBV19	.	TRBJ1-5	.	TGTGCCTGCTCTTGGGGCCGGGATCAGCCCCAGCATTTT	CACSWGRDQPQHF
TRBV12-5	.	TRBJ2-7	.	TGTGCTAGTGGTTTGGTACAGGGCCGGACAGCGAAGTCCTACGAGCAGTACTTC	CASGLVQGRTAKSYEQYF
TRBV9	.	TRBJ2-3	TRBD2	TGTGCCAGCAGCTATACTAGCGGGGGCCAAGATACGCAGTATTTT	CASSYTSGGQDTQYF
TRBV28	few	TRBJ2-6	.	TGTGCCAGCATCAAGGTTAGGACAGTTTACTCTGGGGCCAACGTCCTGACTTTC	CASIKVRTVYSGANVLTF
TRBV30	.	TRBJ1-2	TRBD1	TGTGCCTGGAGCCGGACAGGGGGCGACTATGGCTACACCTTC	CAWSRTGGDYGYTF
TRBV5-4	.	TRBJ1-2	.	TGTGCCAGCAGCGCGGAACAGGGTAATTATGGCTACACCTTC	CASSAEQGNYGYTF